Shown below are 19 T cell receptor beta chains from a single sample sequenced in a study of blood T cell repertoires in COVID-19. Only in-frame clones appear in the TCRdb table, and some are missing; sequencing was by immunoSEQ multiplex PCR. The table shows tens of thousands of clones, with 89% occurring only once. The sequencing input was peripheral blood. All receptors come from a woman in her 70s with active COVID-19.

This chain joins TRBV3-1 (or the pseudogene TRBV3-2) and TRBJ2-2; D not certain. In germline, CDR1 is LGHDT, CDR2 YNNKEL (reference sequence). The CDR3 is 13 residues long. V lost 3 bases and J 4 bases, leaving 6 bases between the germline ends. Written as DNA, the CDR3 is TGTGCCAGCAGCCACTCCGTCACCGGGGAGCTGTTTTTT. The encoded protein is CASSHSVTGELFF.

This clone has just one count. The CDR3 here is CATSIGQGANYGYTF. CDR3 in DNA: TGTGCCACCAGCATAGGACAGGGGGCTAACTATGGCTACACCTTC. The chain carries TRBV15 and TRBJ1-2; 10 bases match TRBD1. This CDR3 comprises 15 residues. The V segment lost 4 bases and the J segment 0 bases; nucleotides outside the gene matches: 2. Germline values: CDR1 LNHNV, CDR2 YYDKDF (reference sequence).

As DNA, the CDR3 is TGTGCCAGCAGTCCAACGGGACAGGGAGCTAAGCCCCAGCATTTT. Translated, it gives CASSPTGQGAKPQHF. This sequence joins TRBV6-2 or TRBV6-3 and TRBJ1-5, with 9 nucleotides matching TRBD1. Germline values: CDR1 MNHEY, CDR2 SVGEGT. After removal of 5 bases from V and 8 bases from J, the junction contained 10 bases not matched to a gene. This CDR3 is built from 15 residues.

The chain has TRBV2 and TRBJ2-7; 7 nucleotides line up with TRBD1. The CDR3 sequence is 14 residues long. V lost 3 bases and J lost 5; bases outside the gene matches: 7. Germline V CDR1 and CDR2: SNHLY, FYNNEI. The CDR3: CASSELTGLDEQYF. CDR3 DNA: TGTGCCAGCAGTGAGTTGACAGGGTTGGACGAGCAGTACTTC.

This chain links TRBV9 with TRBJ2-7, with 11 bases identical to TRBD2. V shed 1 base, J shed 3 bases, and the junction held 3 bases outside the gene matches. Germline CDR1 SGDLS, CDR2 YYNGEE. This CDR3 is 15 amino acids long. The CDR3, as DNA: TGTGCCAGCAGCGTATCACTAGCGGGGGTCTACGAGCAGTACTTC. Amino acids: CASSVSLAGVYEQYF.

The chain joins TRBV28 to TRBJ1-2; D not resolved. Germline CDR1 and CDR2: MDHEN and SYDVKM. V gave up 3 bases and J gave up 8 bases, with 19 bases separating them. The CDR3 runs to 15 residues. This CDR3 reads CASSLDPVTGRGYTF. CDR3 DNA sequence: TGTGCCAGCAGTTTGGATCCCGTGACGGGGAGAGGCTACACCTTC.

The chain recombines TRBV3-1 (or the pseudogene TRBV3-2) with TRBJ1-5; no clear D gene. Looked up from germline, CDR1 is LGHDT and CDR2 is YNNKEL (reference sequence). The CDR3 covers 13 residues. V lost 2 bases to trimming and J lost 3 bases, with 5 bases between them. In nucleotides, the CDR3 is TGTGCCAGCAGCCAACAAAACAATCAGCCCCAGCATTTT. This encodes CASSQQNNQPQHF.

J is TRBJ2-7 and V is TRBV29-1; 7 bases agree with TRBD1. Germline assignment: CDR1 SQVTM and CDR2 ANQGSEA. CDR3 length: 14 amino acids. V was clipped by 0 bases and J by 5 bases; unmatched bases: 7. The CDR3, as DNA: TGCAGCGTTGAAGAGATACAGGGGTTCCACGAGCAGTACTTC. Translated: CSVEEIQGFHEQYF.

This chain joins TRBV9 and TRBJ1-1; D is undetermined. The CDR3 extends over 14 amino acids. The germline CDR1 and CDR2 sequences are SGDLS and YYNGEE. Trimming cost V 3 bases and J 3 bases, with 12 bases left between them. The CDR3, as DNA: TGTGCCAGCAGCGAGAGGCCGTCGGACACTGAAGCTTTCTTT. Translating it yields CASSERPSDTEAFF.

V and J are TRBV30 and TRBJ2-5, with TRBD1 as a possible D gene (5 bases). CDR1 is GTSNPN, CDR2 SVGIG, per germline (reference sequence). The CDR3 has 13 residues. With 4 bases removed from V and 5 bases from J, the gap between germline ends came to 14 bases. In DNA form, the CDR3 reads TGTGCCTGGAAAGGGGCAGGGTTGGAGACCCAGTACTTC. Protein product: CAWKGAGLETQYF.

CDR3 region: CATSTQGLGNTEAFF. CDR3 in DNA: TGCGCCACAAGTACCCAGGGGCTCGGGAACACTGAAGCTTTCTTT. The rearrangement uses TRBV5-1 and TRBJ1-1; possibly TRBD1 for D (6 bases). The CDR3 runs 15 residues. The germline CDR1 and CDR2 sequences are SGHRS and YFSETQ. V lost 9 bases and J lost 1, with 19 bases in between.

CDR3: CATRDGGTYEQYF. Written as DNA, the CDR3 is TGTGCCACAAGGGATGGGGGGACCTACGAGCAGTACTTC. This chain uses TRBV15 with TRBJ2-7, with D maybe TRBD2 (6 bases). Germline CDR1 is LNHNV and CDR2 is YYDKDF (reference sequence). The CDR3 loop spans 13 amino acids. Trimming pared 9 bases from V and 2 bases from J, leaving 14 bases between.

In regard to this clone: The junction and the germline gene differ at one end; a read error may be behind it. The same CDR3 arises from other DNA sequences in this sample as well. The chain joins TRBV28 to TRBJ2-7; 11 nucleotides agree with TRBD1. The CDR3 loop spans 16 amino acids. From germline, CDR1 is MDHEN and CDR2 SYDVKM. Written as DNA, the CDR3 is TGTGCCAGCAGGACGCCGGGACAGGGGGGCTCCTACGAGCAGTACTTT. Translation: CASRTPGQGGSYEQYF. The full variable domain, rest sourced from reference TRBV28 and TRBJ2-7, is DVKVTQSSRYLVKRTGEKVFLECVQDMDHENMFWYRQDPGLGLRLIYFSYDVKMKEKGDIPEGYSVSREKKERFSLILESASTNQTSMYLCASRTPGQGGSYEQYFGPGTRLTVT.

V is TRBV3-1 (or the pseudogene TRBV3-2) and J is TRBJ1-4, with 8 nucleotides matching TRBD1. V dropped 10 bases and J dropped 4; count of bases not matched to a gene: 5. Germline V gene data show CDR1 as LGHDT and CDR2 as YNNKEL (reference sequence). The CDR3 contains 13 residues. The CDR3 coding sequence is TGTGCCACCTCGGGGACAGGTAATGAAAAACTGTTTTTT. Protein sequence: CATSGTGNEKLFF.

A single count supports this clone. CDR3 DNA: TGTGCCAGCAGTTTATTTGCCCTCTCAGGCACAGATACGCAGTATTTT. It encodes CASSLFALSGTDTQYF. The chain has TRBV27 and TRBJ2-3; D is ambiguous. CDR1 and CDR2 (germline): MNHEY, SMNVEV (reference sequence). Trimming took 1 base from V and 1 from J, leaving 12 bases between them. The CDR3 loop spans 16 amino acids.

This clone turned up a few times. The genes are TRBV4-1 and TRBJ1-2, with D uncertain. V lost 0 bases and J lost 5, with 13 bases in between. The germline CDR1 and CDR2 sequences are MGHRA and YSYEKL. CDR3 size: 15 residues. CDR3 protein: CASSQDFQEAYGYTF. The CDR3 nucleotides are TGCGCCAGCAGCCAAGATTTCCAGGAGGCGTATGGCTACACCTTC.

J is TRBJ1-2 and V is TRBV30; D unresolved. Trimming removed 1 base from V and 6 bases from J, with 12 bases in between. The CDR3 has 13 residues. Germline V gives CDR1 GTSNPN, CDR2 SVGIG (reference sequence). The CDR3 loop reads CAWSALFENGYTF. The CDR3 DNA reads TGTGCCTGGAGTGCCCTATTCGAGAATGGCTACACCTTC.

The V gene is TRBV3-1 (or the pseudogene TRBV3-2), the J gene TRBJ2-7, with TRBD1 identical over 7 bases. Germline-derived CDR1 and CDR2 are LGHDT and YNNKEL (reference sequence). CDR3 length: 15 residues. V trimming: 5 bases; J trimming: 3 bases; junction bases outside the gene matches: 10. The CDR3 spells CASSFRTGFGYEQYF. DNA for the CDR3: TGTGCCAGCAGCTTCCGGACAGGTTTTGGCTACGAGCAGTACTTC.

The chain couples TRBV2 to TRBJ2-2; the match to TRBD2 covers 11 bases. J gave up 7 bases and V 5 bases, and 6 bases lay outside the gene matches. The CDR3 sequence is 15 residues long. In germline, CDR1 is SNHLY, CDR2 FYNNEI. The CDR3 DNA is TGTGCCAGCAGTTTAGCGGGGGGGCAAAGCGGGGAGCTGTTTTTT. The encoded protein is CASSLAGGQSGELFF.